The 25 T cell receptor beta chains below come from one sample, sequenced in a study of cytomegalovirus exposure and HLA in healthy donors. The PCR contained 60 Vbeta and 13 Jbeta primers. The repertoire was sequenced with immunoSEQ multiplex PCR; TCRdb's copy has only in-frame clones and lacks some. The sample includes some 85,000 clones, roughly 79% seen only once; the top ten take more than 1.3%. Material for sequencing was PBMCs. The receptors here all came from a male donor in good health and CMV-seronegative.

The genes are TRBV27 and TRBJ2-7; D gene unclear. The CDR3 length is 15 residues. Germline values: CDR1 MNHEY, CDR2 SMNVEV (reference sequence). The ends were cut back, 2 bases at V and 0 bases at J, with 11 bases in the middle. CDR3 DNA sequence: TGTGCCAGCAGTTTAAGTTCAGGTTACTCCTACGAGCAGTACTTC. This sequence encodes CASSLSSGYSYEQYF.

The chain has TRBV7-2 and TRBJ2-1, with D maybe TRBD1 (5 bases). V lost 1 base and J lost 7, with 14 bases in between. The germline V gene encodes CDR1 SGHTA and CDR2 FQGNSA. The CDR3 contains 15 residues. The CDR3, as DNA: TGTGCCAGCAGCTTAGGTACAGGTTTGAAGAATGAGCAGTTCTTC. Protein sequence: CASSLGTGLKNEQFF.

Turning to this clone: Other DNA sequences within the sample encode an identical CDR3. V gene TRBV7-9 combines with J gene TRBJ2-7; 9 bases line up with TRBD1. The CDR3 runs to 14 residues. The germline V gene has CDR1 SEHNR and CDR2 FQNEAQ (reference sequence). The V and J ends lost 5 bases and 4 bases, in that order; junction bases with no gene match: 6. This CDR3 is CASSTGTGSYEQYF. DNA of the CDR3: TGTGCCAGCAGCACCGGGACAGGGTCTTACGAGCAGTACTTC.

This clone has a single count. CDR3 DNA sequence: TGTGCCAGTAGTATCTCGGCGACAGGGGCTTATGGCTACACCTTC. Translating gives CASSISATGAYGYTF. The genes are TRBV19 and TRBJ1-2; the match to TRBD1 covers 8 bases. V shed 3 bases, J shed 5 bases, and the junction held 8 bases outside the gene matches. The CDR3 covers 15 residues. From germline, CDR1 is LNHDA and CDR2 SQIVND (reference sequence).

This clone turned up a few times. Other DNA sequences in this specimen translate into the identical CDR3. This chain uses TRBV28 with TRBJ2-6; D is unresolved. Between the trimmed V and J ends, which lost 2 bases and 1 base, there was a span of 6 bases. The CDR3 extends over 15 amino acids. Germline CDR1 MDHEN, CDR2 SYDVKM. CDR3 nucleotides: TGTGCCAGCAGTTTAACGGTTTCTGGGGCCAACGTCCTGACTTTC. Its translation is CASSLTVSGANVLTF. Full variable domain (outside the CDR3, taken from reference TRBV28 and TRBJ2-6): DVKVTQSSRYLVKRTGEKVFLECVQDMDHENMFWYRQDPGLGLRLIYFSYDVKMKEKGDIPEGYSVSREKKERFSLILESASTNQTSMYLCASSLTVSGANVLTFGAGSRLTVL.

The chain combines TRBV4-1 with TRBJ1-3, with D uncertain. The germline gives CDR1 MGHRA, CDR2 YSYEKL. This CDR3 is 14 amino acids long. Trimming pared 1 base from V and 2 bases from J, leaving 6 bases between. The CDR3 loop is CASSQVIAGNTIYF. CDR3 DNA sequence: TGCGCCAGCAGCCAAGTCATAGCTGGAAACACCATATATTTT.

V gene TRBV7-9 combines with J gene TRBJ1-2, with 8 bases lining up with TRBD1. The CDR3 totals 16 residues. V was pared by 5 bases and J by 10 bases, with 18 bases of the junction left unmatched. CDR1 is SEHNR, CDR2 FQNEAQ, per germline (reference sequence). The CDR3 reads CASSPVGPDREMFYTF. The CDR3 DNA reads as TGTGCCAGCAGCCCCGTGGGTCCGGACAGGGAAATGTTCTACACCTTC.

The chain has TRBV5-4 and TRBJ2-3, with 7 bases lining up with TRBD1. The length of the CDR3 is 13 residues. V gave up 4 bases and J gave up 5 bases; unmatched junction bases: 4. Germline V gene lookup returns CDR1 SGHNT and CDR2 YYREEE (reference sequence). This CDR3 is CASSLPGGDTQYF. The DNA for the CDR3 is TGTGCCAGCAGCCTCCCAGGGGGAGATACGCAGTATTTT.

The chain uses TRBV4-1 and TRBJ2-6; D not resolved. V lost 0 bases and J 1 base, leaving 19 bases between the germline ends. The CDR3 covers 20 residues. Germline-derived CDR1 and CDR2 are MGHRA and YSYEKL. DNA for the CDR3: TGCGCCAGCAGCCAAGATTCCCTCGGTATTACCTTTTCTGGGGCCAACGTCCTGACTTTC. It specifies CASSQDSLGITFSGANVLTF.

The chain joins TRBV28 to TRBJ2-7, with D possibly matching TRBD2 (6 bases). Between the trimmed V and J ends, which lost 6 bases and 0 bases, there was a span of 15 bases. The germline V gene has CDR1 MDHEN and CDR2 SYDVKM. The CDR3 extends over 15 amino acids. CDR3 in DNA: TGTGCCAGCAGCCCTGGGGCTAGCGACTCCTACGAGCAGTACTTC. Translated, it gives CASSPGASDSYEQYF. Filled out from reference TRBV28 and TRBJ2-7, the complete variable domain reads DVKVTQSSRYLVKRTGEKVFLECVQDMDHENMFWYRQDPGLGLRLIYFSYDVKMKEKGDIPEGYSVSREKKERFSLILESASTNQTSMYLCASSPGASDSYEQYFGPGTRLTVT.

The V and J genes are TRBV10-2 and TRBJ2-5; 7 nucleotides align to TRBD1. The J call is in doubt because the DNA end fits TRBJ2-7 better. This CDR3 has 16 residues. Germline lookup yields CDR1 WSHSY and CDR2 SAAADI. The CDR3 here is CASSETRGLRGYEQYF. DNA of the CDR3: TGCGCCAGCAGTGAGACCAGGGGGTTGCGTGGCTACGAGCAGTACTTC.

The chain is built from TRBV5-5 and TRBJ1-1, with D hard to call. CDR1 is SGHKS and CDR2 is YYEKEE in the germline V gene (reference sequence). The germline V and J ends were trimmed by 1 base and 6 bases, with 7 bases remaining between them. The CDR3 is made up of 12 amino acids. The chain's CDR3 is CASSLSPSEAFF. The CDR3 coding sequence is TGTGCCAGCAGCTTGTCCCCCTCTGAAGCTTTCTTT.

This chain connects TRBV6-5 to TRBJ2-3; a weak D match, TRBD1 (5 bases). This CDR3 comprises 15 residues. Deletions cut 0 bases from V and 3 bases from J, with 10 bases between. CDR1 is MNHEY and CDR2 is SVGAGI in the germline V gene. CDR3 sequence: CASSYSIQGTDTQYF. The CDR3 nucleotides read TGTGCCAGCAGTTACTCGATTCAGGGTACAGATACGCAGTATTTT.

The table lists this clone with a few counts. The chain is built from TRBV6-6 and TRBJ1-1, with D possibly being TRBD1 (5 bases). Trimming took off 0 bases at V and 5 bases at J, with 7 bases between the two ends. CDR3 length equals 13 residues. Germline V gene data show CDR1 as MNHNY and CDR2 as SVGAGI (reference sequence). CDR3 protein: CASSYSRVTEAFF. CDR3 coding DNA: TGTGCCAGCAGTTACTCCAGGGTTACTGAAGCTTTCTTT.

The CDR3 DNA is TGCGCCAGCAGCCAACCCTCGACAGGGAACGGTTCACCCCTCCACTTT. Translation gives CASSQPSTGNGSPLHF. The chain joins TRBV4-1 to TRBJ1-6; TRBD1 matches at 7 bases. CDR3 length: 16 residues. CDR1 is MGHRA and CDR2 is YSYEKL in the germline V gene. V shed 2 bases, J shed 9 bases, and the junction held 10 bases outside the gene matches.

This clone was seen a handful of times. Here the CDR3 DNA reads TGTGCCAGCACCGGCGAAGCGTGGGGCACAGATACGCAGTATTTT. It translates to CASTGEAWGTDTQYF. This chain uses TRBV7-2 with TRBJ2-3, with D unresolved. V gave up 7 bases and J gave up 1 base, with 15 bases separating them. The CDR3 totals 15 residues. Germline CDR1 is SGHTA and CDR2 is FQGNSA.

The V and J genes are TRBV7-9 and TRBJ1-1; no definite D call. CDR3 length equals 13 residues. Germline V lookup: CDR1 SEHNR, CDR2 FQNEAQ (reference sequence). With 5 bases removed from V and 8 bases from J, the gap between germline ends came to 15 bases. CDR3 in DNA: TGTGCCAGCAGCATGGTCGGGGAGCCCGAAGCTTTCTTT. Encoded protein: CASSMVGEPEAFF.

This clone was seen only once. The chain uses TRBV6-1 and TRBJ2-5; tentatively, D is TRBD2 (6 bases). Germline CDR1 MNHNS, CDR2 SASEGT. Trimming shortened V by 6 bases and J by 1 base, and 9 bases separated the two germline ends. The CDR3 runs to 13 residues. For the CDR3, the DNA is TGTGCCAGCAGGTTTAGCGGCCAAGAGACCCAGTACTTC. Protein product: CASRFSGQETQYF.

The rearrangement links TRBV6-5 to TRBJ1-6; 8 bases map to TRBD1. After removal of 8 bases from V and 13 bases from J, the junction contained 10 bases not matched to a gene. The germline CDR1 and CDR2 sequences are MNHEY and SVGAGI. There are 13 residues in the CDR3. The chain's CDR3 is CASRGQGIGPLHF. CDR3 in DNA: TGTGCCAGCCGAGGACAGGGAATAGGGCCCCTCCACTTT.

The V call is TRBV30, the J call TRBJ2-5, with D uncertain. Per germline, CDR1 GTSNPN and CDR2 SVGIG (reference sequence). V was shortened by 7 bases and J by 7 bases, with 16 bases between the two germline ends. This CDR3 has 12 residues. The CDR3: CASPLATGTQYF. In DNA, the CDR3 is TGTGCCTCCCCCTTAGCAACGGGGACCCAGTACTTC.

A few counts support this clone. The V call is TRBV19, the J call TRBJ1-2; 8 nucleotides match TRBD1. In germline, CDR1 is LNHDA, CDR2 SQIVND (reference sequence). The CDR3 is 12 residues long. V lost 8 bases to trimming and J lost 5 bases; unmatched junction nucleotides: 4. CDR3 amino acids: CASWRDRYGYTF. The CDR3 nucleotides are TGTGCCAGTTGGAGGGACAGGTATGGCTACACCTTC.

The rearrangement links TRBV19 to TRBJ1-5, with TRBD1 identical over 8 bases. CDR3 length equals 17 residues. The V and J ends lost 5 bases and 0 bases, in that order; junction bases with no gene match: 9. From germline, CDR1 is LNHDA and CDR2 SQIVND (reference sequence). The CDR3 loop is CASSSGQGSYSNQPQHF. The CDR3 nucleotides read TGTGCCAGTAGTTCCGGACAGGGATCATATAGCAATCAGCCCCAGCATTTT.

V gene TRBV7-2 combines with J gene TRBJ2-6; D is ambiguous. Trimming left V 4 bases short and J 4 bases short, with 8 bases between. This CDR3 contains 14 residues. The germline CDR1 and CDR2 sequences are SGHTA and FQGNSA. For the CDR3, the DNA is TGTGCCAGCAGCTCGAAGACAGGGGCCAACGTCCTGACTTTC. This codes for CASSSKTGANVLTF. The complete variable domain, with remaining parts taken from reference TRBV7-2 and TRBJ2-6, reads GAGVSQSPSNKVTEKGKDVELRCDPISGHTALYWYRQSLGQGLEFLIYFQGNSAPDKSGLPSDRFSAERTGGSVSTLTIQRTQQEDSAVYLCASSSKTGANVLTFGAGSRLTVL.

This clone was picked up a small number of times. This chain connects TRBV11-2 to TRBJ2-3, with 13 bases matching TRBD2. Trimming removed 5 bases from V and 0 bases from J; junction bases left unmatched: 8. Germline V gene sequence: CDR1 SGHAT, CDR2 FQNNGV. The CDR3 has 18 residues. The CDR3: CASSATSGGGTSTDTQYF. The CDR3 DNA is TGTGCCAGCAGCGCAACTAGCGGGGGGGGTACTAGCACAGATACGCAGTATTTT. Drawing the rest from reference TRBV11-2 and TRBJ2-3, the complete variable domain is EAGVAQSPRYKIIEKRQSVAFWCNPISGHATLYWYQQILGQGPKLLIQFQNNGVVDDSQLPKDRFSAERLKGVDSTLKIQPAKLEDSAVYLCASSATSGGGTSTDTQYFGPGTRLTVL.

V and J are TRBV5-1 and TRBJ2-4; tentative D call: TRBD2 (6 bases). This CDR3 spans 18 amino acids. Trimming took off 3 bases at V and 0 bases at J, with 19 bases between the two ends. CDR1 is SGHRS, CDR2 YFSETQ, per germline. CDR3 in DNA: TGCGCCAGCAGCTCAACTTTGTGGTCGGGAGAAGCCAAAAACATTCAGTACTTC. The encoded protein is CASSSTLWSGEAKNIQYF.